This TCR beta chain emerged from a study of regulatory T cells in long-lasting Graves disease. On this clonotype itself: Antigen unknown.

Time point specified: persistent/refractory GD, antithyroid drugs over 5 years with positive TRAb. With RNA extracted from PBMCs as input, the TCR library was made. An endocrinology unit in Xi'an, China, supplied the patients. EDTA tubes received about 10 milliliters of collected peripheral blood. Library construction for TCR beta used iRepertoire HTBI primers and Arm-PCR of CDR3 regions. One entry per CDR3 protein results from TCRdb running MiXCR on the multiplex PCR reads. The sample contains over 650,000 distinct CDR3 sequences, about 32% of which appear only once. Whole-study findings and limits: The number of shared public clonotypes was higher in persistent patients (roughly 3,000) than new patients (more than 850). A limited number of samples was an acknowledged limitation.

The sequence was collected from a female donor with Graves disease. The sample here was peripheral blood mononuclear cells (PBMCs), taken when the disease was refractory, from a patient treated with antithyroid drugs.

CDR3 bases: TGTGCCTGGACCCAGTCCGGGGTTGAAGCTTTCTTT. Translating gives CAWTQSGVEAFF. This chain joins TRBV30 and TRBJ1-1, with unresolved D. The CDR3 contains 12 residues. Trimming removed 4 bases from V and 7 bases from J, with 13 bases in between. Germline V gives CDR1 GTSNPN, CDR2 SVGIG (reference sequence). The whole variable domain, filled in from reference TRBV30 and TRBJ1-1, reads SQTIHQWPATLVQPVGSPLSLECTVEGTSNPNLYWYRQAAGRGLQLLFYSVGIGQISSEVPQNLSASRPQDRQFILSSKKLLLSDSGFYLCAWTQSGVEAFFGQGTRLTVV.